In this sample, the clone carrying this TCR beta chain turned up a few times. What it recognizes is unknown. The entry originates in a study of T-cell reconstitution after alpha-beta-depleted transplantation in children. Regarding the study as a whole: It was reported that alpha-beta T cells came from several hundred expanded graft clones (about two months after transplant). Among T cells one year after transplant, newly produced cells accounted for most counts and diversity. The origin of high day-60 TCRbeta diversity in some patients lay in surviving recipient T cells and thymic progenitors.

Unique molecular identifiers were built into the TCRbeta library. TCRdb redid the calling of the PCR reads with MiXCR, one entry per CDR3 protein. The data hold 450,000 to 550,000 distinct CDR3 sequences, with roughly 10% observed a single time. The clonotype comes from a female patient aged 2-15 years who had a stem cell transplant for aplastic anemia, so the T cells may come from the graft donor. The input for sequencing was PBMCs, mostly from graft donor cells, taken 180 days after TCRalphabeta/CD19-depleted stem cell transplant.

The DNA of the CDR3 is TGTGCTAGTGGTCTTTCGGGCCGATACCAAGAGACCCAGTACTTC. Its translation is CASGLSGRYQETQYF. V usage is TRBV12-5 and J usage is TRBJ2-5; D is unresolved. V was trimmed by 5 bases and J by 0 bases, leaving 13 bases between them. Germline CDR1 and CDR2: LGHNT and FRNRAP. This CDR3 comprises 15 residues.